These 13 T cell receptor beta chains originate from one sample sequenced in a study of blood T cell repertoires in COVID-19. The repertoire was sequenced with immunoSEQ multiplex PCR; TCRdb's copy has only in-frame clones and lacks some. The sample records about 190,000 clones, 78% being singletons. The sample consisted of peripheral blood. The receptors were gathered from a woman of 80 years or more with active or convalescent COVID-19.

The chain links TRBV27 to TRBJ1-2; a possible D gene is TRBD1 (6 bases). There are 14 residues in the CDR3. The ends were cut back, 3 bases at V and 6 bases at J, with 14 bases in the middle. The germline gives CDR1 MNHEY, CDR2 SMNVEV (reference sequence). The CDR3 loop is CASSFAQGWDGYTF. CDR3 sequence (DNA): TGTGCCAGCAGTTTTGCTCAGGGGTGGGATGGCTACACCTTC.

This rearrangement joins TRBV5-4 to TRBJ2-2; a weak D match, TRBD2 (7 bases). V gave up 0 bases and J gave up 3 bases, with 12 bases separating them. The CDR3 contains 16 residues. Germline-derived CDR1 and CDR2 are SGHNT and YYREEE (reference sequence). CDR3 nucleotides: TGTGCCAGCAGCTTGGTGGGGGGGCCGTACACCGGGGAGCTGTTTTTT. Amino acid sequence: CASSLVGGPYTGELFF.

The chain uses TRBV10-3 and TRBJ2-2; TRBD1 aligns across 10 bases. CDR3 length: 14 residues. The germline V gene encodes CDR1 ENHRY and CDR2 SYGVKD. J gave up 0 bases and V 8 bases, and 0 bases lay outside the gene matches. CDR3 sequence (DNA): TGTGCCATCGGACAGGGGGCGAACACCGGGGAGCTGTTTTTT. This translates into CAIGQGANTGELFF.

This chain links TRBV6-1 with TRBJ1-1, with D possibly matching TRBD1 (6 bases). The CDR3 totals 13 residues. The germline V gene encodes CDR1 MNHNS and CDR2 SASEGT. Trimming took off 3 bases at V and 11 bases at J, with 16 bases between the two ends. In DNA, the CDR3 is TGTGCCAGCAGTGACCAGGGGTCAACGTCTGCTTTCTTT. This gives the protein CASSDQGSTSAFF.

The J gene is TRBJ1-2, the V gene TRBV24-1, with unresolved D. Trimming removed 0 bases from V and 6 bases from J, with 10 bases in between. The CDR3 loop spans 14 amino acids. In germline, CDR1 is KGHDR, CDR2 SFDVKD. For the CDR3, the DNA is TGTGCCACCAGTGATTTGTCCCGAGGGCATGGCTACACCTTC. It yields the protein CATSDLSRGHGYTF.

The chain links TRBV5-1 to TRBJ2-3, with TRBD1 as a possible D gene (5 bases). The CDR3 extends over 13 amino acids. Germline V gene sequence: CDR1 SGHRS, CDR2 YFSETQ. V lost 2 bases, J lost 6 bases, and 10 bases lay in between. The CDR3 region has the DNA TGCGCCAGCAGCTTACCGACAGCTGATACGCAGTATTTT. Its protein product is CASSLPTADTQYF.

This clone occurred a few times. CDR3 sequence: CASSWGGDGTDTQYF. CDR3 DNA: TGTGCCAGCAGTTGGGGGGGGGATGGCACAGATACGCAGTATTTT. The chain recombines TRBV6-6 with TRBJ2-3; TRBD2 aligns across 7 bases. Germline trimming cut 4 bases from V and 1 base from J; bases unmatched to any gene: 5. Germline loops: CDR1 MNHNY, CDR2 SVGAGI (reference sequence). This CDR3 spans 15 amino acids.

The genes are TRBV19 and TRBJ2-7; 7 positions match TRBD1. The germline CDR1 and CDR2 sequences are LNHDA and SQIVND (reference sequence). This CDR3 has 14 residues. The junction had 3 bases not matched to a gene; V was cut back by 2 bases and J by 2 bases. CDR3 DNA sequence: TGTGCCAGTAGTATATCAGACAGGGCCTACGAGCAGTACTTC. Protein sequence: CASSISDRAYEQYF. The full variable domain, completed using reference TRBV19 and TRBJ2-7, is DGGITQSPKYLFRKEGQNVTLSCEQNLNHDAMYWYRQDPGQGLRLIYYSQIVNDFQKGDIAEGYSVSREKKESFPLTVTSAQKNPTAFYLCASSISDRAYEQYFGPGTRLTVT.

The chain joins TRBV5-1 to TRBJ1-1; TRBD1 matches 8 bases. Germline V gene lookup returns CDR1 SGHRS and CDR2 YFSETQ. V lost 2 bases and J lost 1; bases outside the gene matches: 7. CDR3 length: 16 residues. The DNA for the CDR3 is TGCGCCAGCAGCTTAGGACAGGGTGTAGGGAACACTGAAGCTTTCTTT. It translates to CASSLGQGVGNTEAFF.

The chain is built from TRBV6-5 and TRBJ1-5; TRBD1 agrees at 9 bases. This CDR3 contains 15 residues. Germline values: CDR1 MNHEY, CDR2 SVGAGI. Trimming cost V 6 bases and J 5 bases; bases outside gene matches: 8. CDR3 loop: CASRPTGGFYQPQHF. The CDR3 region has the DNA TGTGCCAGCAGACCGACAGGGGGTTTCTATCAGCCCCAGCATTTT.

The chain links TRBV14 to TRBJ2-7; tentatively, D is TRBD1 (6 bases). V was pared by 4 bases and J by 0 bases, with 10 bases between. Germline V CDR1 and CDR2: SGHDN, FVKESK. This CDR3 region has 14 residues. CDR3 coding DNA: TGTGCCAGCAGCCTCCGGACAGACTCCTACGAGCAGTACTTC. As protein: CASSLRTDSYEQYF.

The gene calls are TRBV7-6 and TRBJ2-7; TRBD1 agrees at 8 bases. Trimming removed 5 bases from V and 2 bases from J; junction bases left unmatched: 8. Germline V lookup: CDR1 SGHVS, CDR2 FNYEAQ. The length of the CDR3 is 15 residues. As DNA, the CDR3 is TGTGCCAGCAGCCTCGCCGGGACAGGCACCTACGAGCAGTACTTC. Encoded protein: CASSLAGTGTYEQYF.

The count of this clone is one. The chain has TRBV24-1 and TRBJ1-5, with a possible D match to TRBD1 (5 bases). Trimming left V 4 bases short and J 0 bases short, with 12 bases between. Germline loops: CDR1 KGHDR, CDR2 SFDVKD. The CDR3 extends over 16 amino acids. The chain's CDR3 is CATSDPQGSSNQPQHF. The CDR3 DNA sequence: TGTGCCACCAGTGACCCTCAGGGCTCTAGCAATCAGCCCCAGCATTTT.